Below are 30 T cell receptor beta chains sequenced from a single sample in a study of beta chain features in type 1 diabetes (dated by TCRdb to the late 2010s). Overall results and qualifications from the work: A moderate but significant shortening of TCRB CDR3 length was observed in type 1 diabetes patients in all four CD4+ subsets.

No cognate antigen is known for these TCRs. The library was obtained by the immunoSEQ multiplex PCR assay. The entire amount of isolated RNA was reverse transcribed using the High Capacity cDNA Reverse Transcription Kit, so the sequenced TCRB transcripts were expressed ones. TCRdb limited this immuneACCESS table to in-frame rearrangements with V and J called. A share of clones is missing; checked studies link under half to unresolved V genes, and the rest is unexplained. Counted in this sample were hundreds of thousands of clones; roughly a tenth of them appeared once. The ten most abundant clones make up about 0.018% of the sample. Sequences were obtained from naive CD4+ T cells from blood. The cell subset or site label here, explained by the study, means: true naive CD4+ T cells. The receptor source for this set is a man aged 25-45 years with type 1 diabetes.

V gene TRBV19 combines with J gene TRBJ1-5, with TRBD1 identical over 9 bases. The CDR3 sequence is 13 residues long. J was trimmed by 13 bases and V by 5 bases; bases with no gene match: 9. CDR1 is LNHDA and CDR2 is SQIVND in the germline V gene (reference sequence). In DNA, the CDR3 is TGTGCCAGTAGTGGACAGGGGCACGCCTCACAGCATTTT. Amino acids: CASSGQGHASQHF. The variable domain in full, with the rest retrieved from reference TRBV19 and TRBJ1-5, is DGGITQSPKYLFRKEGQNVTLSCEQNLNHDAMYWYRQDPGQGLRLIYYSQIVNDFQKGDIAEGYSVSREKKESFPLTVTSAQKNPTAFYLCASSGQGHASQHFGDGTRLSIL.

This clone has just a few counts. This chain links TRBV29-1 with TRBJ1-2, with D tentatively TRBD1 (5 bases). V lost 6 bases and J 2 bases, leaving 13 bases between the germline ends. CDR3 length equals 13 residues. Germline V gives CDR1 SQVTM, CDR2 ANQGSEA. The CDR3: CSVGGGRNYGYTF. The CDR3 DNA reads as TGCAGCGTGGGGGGGGGAAGGAACTATGGCTACACCTTC.

This clone was counted between two and nine times. The J gene is TRBJ2-1, the V gene TRBV7-3; 7 bases are shared with TRBD2. The CDR3 runs to 15 residues. Trimming took 2 bases from V and 7 from J; bases not matched to a gene: 8. From germline, CDR1 is SGHTA and CDR2 FQGTGA. CDR3 in amino acids: CASSLGSSGGNEQFF. CDR3 nucleotide sequence: TGTGCCAGCAGCTTAGGGTCTAGCGGTGGGAATGAGCAGTTCTTC.

CDR3 nucleotides: TGTGCCAGCAGCTTAGCCCCTGCGACAGGGGTCTCACCCCTCCACTTT. This gives the protein CASSLAPATGVSPLHF. V gene TRBV7-6 combines with J gene TRBJ1-6, with 8 positions matching TRBD1. V shed 0 bases, J shed 10 bases, and the junction held 8 bases outside the gene matches. This CDR3 contains 16 residues. Germline V lookup: CDR1 SGHVS, CDR2 FNYEAQ.

The chain employs TRBV15 and TRBJ2-1; the match to TRBD2 covers 11 bases. With V trimmed by 0 bases and J by 8 bases, 3 bases remained unmatched. The germline V gene encodes CDR1 LNHNV and CDR2 YYDKDF (reference sequence). The CDR3 sequence is 15 residues long. Here the CDR3 DNA reads TGTGCCACCAGCAGAGAAGTAGCGGGGGGGGATGAGCAGTTCTTC. Its translation is CATSREVAGGDEQFF.

This CDR3 is CASRSPGGYTEAFF. The CDR3 region has the DNA TGTGCCAGCAGGTCCCCAGGGGGCTACACTGAAGCTTTCTTT. V gene TRBV28 combines with J gene TRBJ1-1; 8 bases agree with TRBD1. The CDR3 is 14 amino acids. J lost 3 bases, V lost 6 bases, and 6 bases had no gene match. Germline assignment: CDR1 MDHEN and CDR2 SYDVKM.

This clone was found a few times. In DNA, the CDR3 is TGTGCCAGCAAACGAGGCGCTTCTGAAAAACTGTTTTTT. Translating gives CASKRGASEKLFF. The chain joins TRBV25-1 to TRBJ1-4; no clear D gene. Germline assignment: CDR1 MGHDK and CDR2 SYGVNS. The length of the CDR3 is 13 residues. Trimming shortened V by 7 bases and J by 7 bases, and 13 bases separated the two germline ends.

The chain carries TRBV11-2 and TRBJ2-7; TRBD1 aligns across 8 bases. CDR1 and CDR2 (germline): SGHAT, FQNNGV. The CDR3 contains 15 residues. J was trimmed by 1 base and V by 1 base; bases with no gene match: 3. CDR3 in amino acids: CASSLVQGGSYEQYF. The CDR3 region has the DNA TGTGCCAGCAGCTTAGTACAGGGGGGTTCCTACGAGCAGTACTTC.

The chain carries TRBV5-6 and TRBJ2-3; TRBD2 aligns across 9 bases. The CDR3 contains 19 residues. The J segment lost 2 bases and the V segment lost 1 base, leaving 14 bases of the junction unmatched. In germline, CDR1 is SGHDT, CDR2 YYEEEE. CDR3 sequence reads: CASSLSWGGLAGTTDTQYF. In nucleotides, the CDR3 is TGTGCCAGCAGCTTGTCATGGGGAGGTCTAGCGGGGACCACAGATACGCAGTATTTT.

The chain carries TRBV5-1 and TRBJ1-4; D is unclear. Looked up from germline, CDR1 is SGHRS and CDR2 is YFSETQ. Trimming pared 4 bases from V and 0 bases from J, leaving 7 bases between. This CDR3 has 14 residues. The CDR3 DNA reads as TGCGCCAGCAGCCTATTAGCAACTAATGAAAAACTGTTTTTT. Translation gives CASSLLATNEKLFF.

The chain links TRBV6-5 to TRBJ1-6; the D gene is possibly TRBD1 (5 bases). V lost 5 bases, J lost 7 bases, and 12 bases lay in between. The CDR3 has 14 amino acids. Germline V lookup: CDR1 MNHEY, CDR2 SVGAGI. The CDR3 is CASSDSPFNSPLHF. DNA for the CDR3: TGTGCCAGCAGTGACAGTCCTTTCAATTCACCCCTCCACTTT.

This clone occurred a few times. The CDR3 bases are TGTGCCAGCGGGCTAGCGATAGCCAAAAACATTCAGTACTTC. Its translation is CASGLAIAKNIQYF. This rearrangement joins TRBV7-9 to TRBJ2-4; weak D call: TRBD2 (6 bases). The CDR3 sequence is 14 residues long. Trimming left V 8 bases short and J 0 bases short, with 11 bases between. CDR1 is SEHNR, CDR2 FQNEAQ, per germline (reference sequence). Drawing the rest from reference TRBV7-9 and TRBJ2-4, the complete variable domain is DTGVSQNPRHKITKRGQNVTFRCDPISEHNRLYWYRQTLGQGPEFLTYFQNEAQLEKSRLLSDRFSAERPKGSFSTLEIQRTEQGDSAMYLCASGLAIAKNIQYFGAGTRLSVL.

The rearrangement links TRBV7-9 to TRBJ2-1, with 11 positions matching TRBD2. CDR3 length equals 16 residues. In germline, CDR1 is SEHNR, CDR2 FQNEAQ (reference sequence). V shed 5 bases and J 6 bases; nucleotides not matched to a gene: 9. This CDR3 is CASSPRGSGRANEQFF. The CDR3 DNA reads as TGTGCCAGCAGCCCCAGGGGTAGCGGGAGGGCCAATGAGCAGTTCTTC.

There are a few counts of this clone. The chain joins TRBV6-1 to TRBJ1-5, with a tentative D call TRBD1 (6 bases). Germline lookup yields CDR1 MNHNS and CDR2 SASEGT. Trimming pared 6 bases from V and 6 bases from J, leaving 12 bases between. The CDR3 runs 13 residues. This CDR3 is CASRGQSGQPQHF. In DNA, the CDR3 is TGTGCCAGCAGAGGACAGTCCGGTCAGCCCCAGCATTTT.

This clone showed up just a few times. The CDR3 region is CASGRQGGAIYF. CDR3 DNA sequence: TGCGCCAGCGGGAGACAGGGAGGAGCCATATATTTT. The chain carries TRBV4-3 and TRBJ1-3, with TRBD1 identical over 7 bases. The germline V gene encodes CDR1 LGHNA and CDR2 YSLEER. The ends lost 8 bases at V and 11 bases at J; junction bases unmatched: 9. The CDR3 extends over 12 amino acids.

This clone came up a few times. The rearrangement uses TRBV19 and TRBJ1-1; D is unresolved. Trimming left V 10 bases short and J 4 bases short, with 16 bases between. CDR1 is LNHDA, CDR2 SQIVND, per germline (reference sequence). This CDR3 comprises 13 residues. This CDR3 is CAIKDREATEAFF. As DNA, the CDR3 is TGTGCCATCAAGGACCGGGAGGCCACTGAAGCTTTCTTT.

The rearrangement links TRBV27 to TRBJ1-1, with a tentative D call TRBD1 (5 bases). There are 13 residues in the CDR3. V was clipped by 6 bases and J by 1 base, with 9 bases between them. Germline lookup yields CDR1 MNHEY and CDR2 SMNVEV (reference sequence). In nucleotides, the CDR3 is TGTGCCAGCAGAGGACAAAGGAACACTGAAGCTTTCTTT. Its translation is CASRGQRNTEAFF.

The rearrangement joins TRBV9 to TRBJ2-2; the match to TRBD2 covers 9 bases. CDR3 length: 15 residues. V trimming: 3 bases; J trimming: 3 bases; junction bases outside the gene matches: 3. CDR1 is SGDLS, CDR2 YYNGEE, per germline. The CDR3 nucleotides read TGTGCCAGCAGCGATAGCGGGGGTGACACCGGGGAGCTGTTTTTT. Its translation is CASSDSGGDTGELFF.

The J gene is TRBJ2-1, the V gene TRBV4-1; TRBD2 matches 15 bases. CDR3 length equals 19 residues. CDR1 and CDR2 (germline): MGHRA, YSYEKL. The V and J ends lost 3 bases and 0 bases, in that order; junction bases with no gene match: 6. The CDR3 coding sequence is TGCGCCAGCAGCCAGGGACTAGCGGGGGGCCCTAGCTCCTACAATGAGCAGTTCTTC. Protein product: CASSQGLAGGPSSYNEQFF.

This clone was seen just once. The rearrangement uses TRBV5-4 and TRBJ1-2; D is undetermined. Germline assignment: CDR1 SGHNT and CDR2 YYREEE (reference sequence). This CDR3 comprises 13 residues. Trimming left V 3 bases short and J 3 bases short, with 9 bases between. Written as DNA, the CDR3 is TGTGCCAGCAGCTCGGAGGGAGACTATGGCTACACCTTC. This translates into CASSSEGDYGYTF.

This chain connects TRBV18 to TRBJ2-3; no reliable D call. Trimming left V 1 base short and J 0 bases short, with 5 bases between. This CDR3 has 14 residues. The V gene's germline CDR1 is KGHSH and CDR2 LQKENI. The CDR3 loop reads CASSPQRSTDTQYF. The CDR3 DNA is TGTGCCAGCTCACCACAACGGAGCACAGATACGCAGTATTTT.

CDR3 amino acids: CASSRTGTGTEAFF. In nucleotides, the CDR3 is TGTGCCAGCAGTCGTACCGGGACAGGGACCGAAGCTTTCTTT. This chain links TRBV27 with TRBJ1-1; TRBD1 matches 9 bases. With V trimmed by 5 bases and J by 8 bases, 9 bases remained unmatched. This CDR3 spans 14 amino acids. Germline V gene sequence: CDR1 MNHEY, CDR2 SMNVEV (reference sequence).

The chain carries TRBV2 and TRBJ2-1; TRBD1 matches 10 bases. The CDR3 has 14 amino acids. CDR1 and CDR2 (germline): SNHLY, FYNNEI. V lost 10 bases to trimming and J lost 9 bases; unmatched junction nucleotides: 12. This chain's CDR3 is CATTIGTGDSEQFF. The CDR3 DNA sequence: TGTGCCACCACGATAGGGACAGGGGACAGTGAGCAGTTCTTC.

The J gene is TRBJ2-5, the V gene TRBV10-3; 7 bases line up with TRBD2. The germline V gene encodes CDR1 ENHRY and CDR2 SYGVKD. This CDR3 has 14 amino acids. J lost 3 bases, V lost 4 bases, and 5 bases had no gene match. CDR3 DNA: TGTGCCATCAGTGCCGGGGGGTCGGAAGAGACCCAGTACTTC. Translating it yields CAISAGGSEETQYF.

V usage is TRBV4-2 and J usage is TRBJ2-1; the match to TRBD2 covers 10 bases. Germline V CDR1 and CDR2: LGHNA, YNFKEQ. This CDR3 spans 16 amino acids. The V segment lost 0 bases and the J segment 6 bases; nucleotides outside the gene matches: 5. The CDR3 nucleotides read TGTGCCAGCAGCCAAGATGTAGCGGGGGGTGGCAATGAGCAGTTCTTC. Amino acid sequence: CASSQDVAGGGNEQFF.

This clone was counted only a few times. This chain connects TRBV5-4 to TRBJ2-3, with TRBD1 identical over 12 bases. This CDR3 spans 16 amino acids. V gave up 3 bases and J gave up 5 bases; unmatched junction bases: 7. The V gene's germline CDR1 is SGHNT and CDR2 YYREEE (reference sequence). The CDR3 DNA sequence: TGTGCCAGCAGCTCACCAGGGACAGGGGGCGGAGATACGCAGTATTTT. This encodes CASSSPGTGGGDTQYF. Drawing the rest from reference TRBV5-4 and TRBJ2-3, the complete variable domain is ETGVTQSPTHLIKTRGQQVTLRCSSQSGHNTVSWYQQALGQGPQFIFQYYREEENGRGNFPPRFSGLQFPNYSSELNVNALELDDSALYLCASSSPGTGGGDTQYFGPGTRLTVL.

This chain links TRBV28 with TRBJ1-1, with D possibly being TRBD1 (5 bases). Germline CDR1 and CDR2: MDHEN and SYDVKM. The length of the CDR3 is 12 residues. Trimming removed 7 bases at V and 4 bases at J, with 10 bases between. The CDR3 nucleotides are TGTGCCAGCACCTTGGGGGGCACTGAAGCTTTCTTT. It encodes CASTLGGTEAFF.

The V gene is TRBV28, the J gene TRBJ2-5, with D hard to call. Germline CDR1 MDHEN, CDR2 SYDVKM. This CDR3 region has 13 residues. V lost 5 bases to trimming and J lost 7 bases, with 14 bases between them. The CDR3 DNA follows: TGTGCCAGCAGTCCACAGACCCTGCGGACCCAGTACTTC. It specifies CASSPQTLRTQYF.

This clone came up a few times. This chain links TRBV4-1 with TRBJ2-2, with no clear D. Per the germline V gene, CDR1 is MGHRA and CDR2 is YSYEKL. The CDR3 covers 12 residues. Trimming took 4 bases from V and 6 from J, leaving 6 bases between them. The DNA of the CDR3 is TGCGCCAGCAGCCCCCATTCCGGGGAGCTGTTTTTT. It encodes CASSPHSGELFF.

The chain has TRBV5-6 and TRBJ2-5; D is undetermined. The germline V gene encodes CDR1 SGHDT and CDR2 YYEEEE. The CDR3 loop spans 12 amino acids. V gave up 0 bases and J gave up 6 bases, with 6 bases separating them. CDR3 DNA sequence: TGTGCCAGCAGCTTGGCAGCGCAGACCCAGTACTTC. This sequence encodes CASSLAAQTQYF. The complete variable domain, with remaining parts taken from reference TRBV5-6 and TRBJ2-5, reads DAGVTQSPTHLIKTRGQQVTLRCSPKSGHDTVSWYQQALGQGPQFIFQYYEEEERQRGNFPDRFSGHQFPNYSSELNVNALLLGDSALYLCASSLAAQTQYFGPGTRLLVL.